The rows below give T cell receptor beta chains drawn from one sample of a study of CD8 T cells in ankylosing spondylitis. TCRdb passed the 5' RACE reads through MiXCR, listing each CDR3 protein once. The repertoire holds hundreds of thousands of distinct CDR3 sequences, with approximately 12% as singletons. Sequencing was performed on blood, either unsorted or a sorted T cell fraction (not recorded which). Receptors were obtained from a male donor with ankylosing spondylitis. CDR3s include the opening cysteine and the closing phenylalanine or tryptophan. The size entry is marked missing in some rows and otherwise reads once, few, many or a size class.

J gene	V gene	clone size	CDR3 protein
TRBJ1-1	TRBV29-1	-	CSVNPSLTGNTEAFF
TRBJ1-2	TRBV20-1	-	CSPWGVGGYTF
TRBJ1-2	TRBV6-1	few	CASWSGVGGYTF
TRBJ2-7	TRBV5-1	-	CASSLGRWNSPAEQYF
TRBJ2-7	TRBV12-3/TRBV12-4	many	CASSPGQGHEQYF
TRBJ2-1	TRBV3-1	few	CASSQGLAAESSYNEQFF
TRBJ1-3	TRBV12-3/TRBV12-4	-	CASSGTVGFLDTVYF
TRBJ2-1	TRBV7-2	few	CASSRTGQDNEQFF
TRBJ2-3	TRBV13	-	CASKEGAGRTDTQYF
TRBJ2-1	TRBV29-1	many	CSADGPYNEQFF
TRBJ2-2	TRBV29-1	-	CSVVSSLDTGELFF
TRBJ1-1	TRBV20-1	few	CSARRGVTNTEAFF
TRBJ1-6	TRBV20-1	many	CSAPERGGSPLHF
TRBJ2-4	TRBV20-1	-	CSARTGGDPLGFLNIQYF
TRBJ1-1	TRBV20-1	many	CSARDQGWGTEAFF
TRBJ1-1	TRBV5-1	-	CASSTQTGLNTEAFF
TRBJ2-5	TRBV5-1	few	CASSLYLEETQYF
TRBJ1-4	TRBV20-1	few	CSSGNEKLFF
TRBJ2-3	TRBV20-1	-	CSARLAFTDTQYF
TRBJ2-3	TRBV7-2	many	CASSLAGSLRDTQYF
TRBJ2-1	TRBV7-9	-	CASSRGQQFMHEQFF
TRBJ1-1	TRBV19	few	CASKRVNTEAFF
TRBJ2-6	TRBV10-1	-	CASSEEGTGANVLTF
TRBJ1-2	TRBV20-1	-	CSATTRRTNYGYTF
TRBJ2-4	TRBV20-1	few	CSATLAAKNIQYF